What follows are 22 T cell receptor beta chains derived from one specimen sequenced in a study of blood T cells in healthy people across ages. The authors ran a second PCR of about 6 to 11 cycles using a sample-barcoded 5' primer and a J-beta primer mix. TCRdb reprocessed the 5' RACE reads via MiXCR and lists one record per CDR3 protein. The table shows under 2,000,000 distinct CDR3 sequences, with 49% occurring only once. Sequencing was performed on blood. The receptor source for this set is a woman aged 40 to 49 in good health.

This clonotype was seen only a few times. This sequence joins TRBV5-4 and TRBJ1-2, with D perhaps TRBD1 (6 bases). This CDR3 contains 15 residues. Germline V CDR1 and CDR2: SGHNT, YYREEE (reference sequence). The V gene lost 0 bases and the J gene lost 4 bases, with 13 bases spanning the gap. CDR3 bases: TGTGCCAGCAGCTTGGTATCACAGGGCGGCTATGGCTACACCTTC. Its translation: CASSLVSQGGYGYTF.

The rearrangement uses TRBV6-1 and TRBJ1-2; D may be TRBD1 (6 bases). The V end lost 5 bases, the J end lost 4 bases, and 20 bases lay between the germline ends. Germline V CDR1 and CDR2: MNHNS, SASEGT. The CDR3 covers 16 residues. The CDR3 nucleotides are TGTGCCAGCAGTTCCGGCTTCACAGGGCAGGCCTATGGCTACACCTTC. Translation: CASSSGFTGQAYGYTF.

This clonotype came up a few times. This chain uses TRBV12-3 or TRBV12-4 with TRBJ2-1; a possible D gene is TRBD2 (6 bases). The CDR3 is 13 amino acids. V lost 6 bases, J lost 10 bases, and 16 bases lay in between. Here the CDR3 reads CASSRTPEGEQFF. The DNA for the CDR3 is TGTGCCAGCAGCCGGACACCGGAGGGCGAGCAGTTCTTC.

V and J are TRBV27 and TRBJ1-2; no clear D. Per germline, CDR1 MNHEY and CDR2 SMNVEV (reference sequence). Trimming took 4 bases from V and 2 from J, leaving 11 bases between them. The CDR3 loop spans 14 amino acids. The CDR3 bases are TGTGCCAGCAGTTCGCGGAGGGTCAACTATGGCTACACCTTC. Translation: CASSSRRVNYGYTF.

The V and J genes are TRBV5-1 and TRBJ2-7, with no clear D. The CDR3 has 13 amino acids. The ends were cut back, 0 bases at V and 6 bases at J, with 10 bases in the middle. CDR1 is SGHRS and CDR2 is YFSETQ in the germline V gene. This CDR3 reads CASSLDSPREQYF. The CDR3 DNA is TGCGCCAGCAGCTTGGACTCGCCACGCGAGCAGTACTTC.

The J gene is TRBJ2-4, the V gene TRBV5-4; TRBD2 matches at 11 bases. TRBJ2-5 matches the DNA end more closely, so the J call is doubtful. Per germline, CDR1 SGHNT and CDR2 YYREEE (reference sequence). The CDR3 loop spans 16 amino acids. The CDR3 protein is CASSPRLAGLGETQYF. The CDR3 DNA sequence: TGTGCCAGCAGTCCCCGACTAGCGGGGCTTGGAGAGACCCAGTACTTC.

The chain is built from TRBV4-1 and TRBJ2-1, with a weak D call TRBD2 (5 bases). The end of the DNA aligns better with TRBJ2-7, so the J call may be wrong. Germline V lookup: CDR1 MGHRA, CDR2 YSYEKL. CDR3 length: 14 residues. The CDR3 DNA reads as TGCGCCAGCAGACCCCGGTGGGAGCACAATGAGCAGTACTTC. It encodes CASRPRWEHNEQYF.

This rearrangement joins TRBV7-2 to TRBJ1-5; D ambiguous. The CDR3 contains 13 residues. The V gene's germline CDR1 is SGHTA and CDR2 FQGNSA. V dropped 4 bases and J dropped 8 bases, with 12 bases sitting between them. CDR3 nucleotides: TGTGCCAGCAGCTCGACAATGCTCAAGCCCCAGCATTTT. Encoded protein: CASSSTMLKPQHF.

The chain uses TRBV6-2 or TRBV6-3 and TRBJ2-6, with a weak D call TRBD2 (5 bases). The germline CDR1 and CDR2 sequences are MNHEY and SVGEGT. Trimming stripped 5 bases from V and 2 bases from J, with 10 bases between. The CDR3 totals 15 residues. Here the CDR3 reads CASSPNSAGANVLTF. The CDR3 bases are TGTGCCAGCAGTCCCAATAGCGCTGGGGCCAACGTCCTGACTTTC.

V usage is TRBV2 and J usage is TRBJ2-3; perhaps TRBD2 as D (7 bases). The V end was cut by 7 bases, the J end by 2 bases, with 19 bases between. The CDR3 loop spans 16 amino acids. Germline CDR1 reads SNHLY; CDR2 reads FYNNEI. CDR3 in DNA: TGTGCCAGCACTCCAGAGGGGGGGGAGTACACAGATACGCAGTATTTT. Translation gives CASTPEGGEYTDTQYF.

The chain uses TRBV5-1 and TRBJ2-1, with D perhaps TRBD1 or TRBD2 (5 bases each). The V gene lost 1 base and the J gene lost 0 bases, with 17 bases spanning the gap. Germline assignment: CDR1 SGHRS and CDR2 YFSETQ. This CDR3 is 18 amino acids long. CDR3 in DNA: TGCGCCAGCAGCTTGATGGTCGGGGCCCCAAGCTCCTACAATGAGCAGTTCTTC. Translating gives CASSLMVGAPSSYNEQFF.

The genes are TRBV2 and TRBJ2-3; weak D call: TRBD1 (5 bases). This CDR3 has 13 amino acids. The V end was cut by 6 bases, the J end by 3 bases, with 10 bases between. The germline CDR1 and CDR2 sequences are SNHLY and FYNNEI. The CDR3 bases are TGTGCCAGCAGGGAAAGACAGACAGATACGCAGTATTTT. Translation: CASRERQTDTQYF.

This clonotype was picked up a small number of times. The J gene is TRBJ2-7, the V gene TRBV4-3; D is ambiguous. The CDR3 has 16 amino acids. V gave up 0 bases and J gave up 1 base, with 13 bases separating them. CDR1 is LGHNA, CDR2 YSLEER, per germline. Here the CDR3 reads CASSQDHEPASYEQYF. The CDR3 DNA reads as TGCGCCAGCAGCCAAGATCACGAGCCCGCTTCCTACGAGCAGTACTTC.

This clonotype has more than one count but fewer than ten. The chain uses TRBV6-5 and TRBJ2-7; D ambiguous. The CDR3 sequence is 14 residues long. V gave up 6 bases and J gave up 5 bases, with 17 bases separating them. Germline V gene sequence: CDR1 MNHEY, CDR2 SVGAGI. This chain's CDR3 is CASSPIGPGNEQYF. The CDR3 DNA is TGTGCCAGCAGCCCCATCGGGCCGGGCAACGAGCAGTACTTC.

The V and J genes are TRBV2 and TRBJ2-7; D is undetermined. Trimming left V 9 bases short and J 1 base short, with 16 bases between. This CDR3 has 14 residues. The V gene's germline CDR1 is SNHLY and CDR2 FYNNEI. CDR3 coding DNA: TGTGCCAGTAGGACGGACCTAATTTCCTACGAGCAGTACTTC. Residues: CASRTDLISYEQYF.

The chain links TRBV5-8 to TRBJ2-3; TRBD1 matches at 9 bases. This CDR3 has 16 amino acids. CDR1 is SGHTS, CDR2 YDEGEE, per germline. V dropped 0 bases and J dropped 6; count of bases not matched to a gene: 8. The CDR3 DNA reads as TGTGCCAGCAGCTTGGGGGTGACAGGGGGTTCGGATACGCAGTATTTT. This codes for CASSLGVTGGSDTQYF.

The chain employs TRBV20-1 and TRBJ2-6, with D maybe TRBD1 (6 bases). Germline V CDR1 and CDR2: DFQATT, SNEGSKA (reference sequence). The length of the CDR3 is 16 residues. Deletions cut 6 bases from V and 0 bases from J, with 15 bases between. For the CDR3, the DNA is TGCAGTGCGACCGGGACAAGCATCTCTGGGGCCAACGTCCTGACTTTC. Translating gives CSATGTSISGANVLTF.

The rearrangement uses TRBV11-2 and TRBJ2-5; TRBD1 matches 9 bases. This CDR3 region has 18 residues. The germline CDR1 and CDR2 sequences are SGHAT and FQNNGV. The V gene end was trimmed by 6 bases and the J gene end by 1 base; junction bases not matched to a gene: 15. Written as DNA, the CDR3 is TGTGCCAGCAGGTCCGGGACAGGGAGGGTAGGGTTCCAAGAGACCCAGTACTTC. Its protein product is CASRSGTGRVGFQETQYF.

This chain links TRBV20-1 with TRBJ2-1, with D perhaps matching TRBD1 (5 bases). Germline values: CDR1 DFQATT, CDR2 SNEGSKA (reference sequence). The ends were cut back, 8 bases at V and 2 bases at J, with 13 bases in the middle. This CDR3 comprises 13 residues. CDR3 amino acids: CSSGPRAYNEQFF. DNA for the CDR3: TGCAGTTCTGGACCCAGGGCCTACAATGAGCAGTTCTTC.

The genes are TRBV27 and TRBJ1-2; D gene unclear. V lost 2 bases to trimming and J lost 8 bases, with 15 bases between them. This CDR3 is 14 amino acids long. From germline, CDR1 is MNHEY and CDR2 SMNVEV (reference sequence). The CDR3 sequence: CASSLAEGSPGYTF. The CDR3 bases are TGTGCCAGCAGTTTAGCTGAGGGCAGTCCCGGCTACACCTTC.

This clonotype was detected only a few times. The chain links TRBV7-9 to TRBJ1-4; D may be TRBD1 (5 bases). Germline V gene lookup returns CDR1 SEHNR and CDR2 FQNEAQ (reference sequence). The CDR3 has 15 residues. V lost 1 base, J lost 8 bases, and 14 bases lay in between. CDR3 amino acids: CASSLVRDGSEKLFF. The CDR3 coding sequence is TGTGCCAGCAGCTTAGTAAGGGACGGGTCGGAAAAACTGTTTTTT.

This clonotype was observed once. The chain links TRBV20-1 to TRBJ1-4, with D unresolved. The ends were cut back, 1 base at V and 8 bases at J, with 11 bases in the middle. The CDR3 is made up of 13 amino acids. Germline V gene sequence: CDR1 DFQATT, CDR2 SNEGSKA (reference sequence). DNA for the CDR3: TGCAGTGCTAGAGGAGGAGGAGGCGAAAAACTGTTTTTT. Translating it yields CSARGGGGEKLFF.